The 26 T cell receptor beta chains below all came from one sample that was sequenced in a study of T cell changes during pregnancy in multiple sclerosis. The protocol was immunoSEQ multiplex PCR, while the TCRdb copy is restricted to in-frame clones and leaves out a portion. The table records around 80,000 clones, about 93% of them present only once. Sequencing was performed on peripheral blood, taken in the second trimester of pregnancy. These receptors were obtained from a female donor in good health, enrolled as a control in a pregnancy study.

The chain links TRBV5-1 to TRBJ2-7; 12 nucleotides match TRBD2. The CDR3 covers 17 residues. With V trimmed by 8 bases and J by 0 bases, 12 bases remained unmatched. Germline CDR1 and CDR2: SGHRS and YFSETQ. The CDR3 DNA reads as TGCGCCAGTTCATCCGGGACTAGCGGGTGGAGCTCCTACGAGCAGTACTTC. Its protein product is CASSSGTSGWSSYEQYF.

This CDR3 is CASSLGDRAGDTQYF. The DNA for the CDR3 is TGCGCCAGCAGCCTTGGGGACAGGGCTGGAGATACGCAGTATTTT. The chain combines TRBV4-1 with TRBJ2-3; 9 bases line up with TRBD1. This CDR3 has 15 residues. V lost 4 bases, J lost 5 bases, and 7 bases stayed unmatched. The V gene's germline CDR1 is MGHRA and CDR2 YSYEKL.

This chain links TRBV27 with TRBJ1-1; D is possibly TRBD1 (6 bases). The length of the CDR3 is 14 residues. V was pared by 5 bases and J by 6 bases, with 16 bases between. The germline V gene has CDR1 MNHEY and CDR2 SMNVEV (reference sequence). In DNA, the CDR3 is TGTGCCAGCAGTGAAGACAGGATGGCGGCTGAAGCTTTCTTT. Its translation: CASSEDRMAAEAFF.

V and J are TRBV28 and TRBJ1-1, with 7 bases matching TRBD1. This CDR3 region has 12 residues. Losses at the gene ends were 2 bases for V and 7 bases for J; bases not matched to a gene: 1. Germline V lookup: CDR1 MDHEN, CDR2 SYDVKM. The CDR3 loop reads CASSLTGDEAFF. The CDR3 DNA is TGTGCCAGCAGTTTAACAGGGGATGAAGCTTTCTTT.

The chain links TRBV5-1 to TRBJ1-4, with 8 bases aligning to TRBD1. The junction had 4 bases not matched to a gene; V was cut back by 4 bases and J by 8 bases. The CDR3 loop spans 13 amino acids. Germline CDR1 and CDR2: SGHRS and YFSETQ. CDR3 coding DNA: TGCGCCAGCAGCCAAGGACAGGGAGAAAAACTGTTTTTT. Its protein is CASSQGQGEKLFF. The variable domain in full, with the rest retrieved from reference TRBV5-1 and TRBJ1-4, is KAGVTQTPRYLIKTRGQQVTLSCSPISGHRSVSWYQQTPGQGLQFLFEYFSETQRNKGNFPGRFSGRQFSNSRSEMNVSTLELGDSALYLCASSQGQGEKLFFGSGTQLSVL.

V gene TRBV30 combines with J gene TRBJ2-3, with 7 bases lining up with TRBD1. The J segment lost 1 base and the V segment lost 0 bases, leaving 1 base of the junction unmatched. Germline-derived CDR1 and CDR2 are GTSNPN and SVGIG (reference sequence). This CDR3 is 14 amino acids long. The CDR3 is CAWSVGTGTDTQYF. The CDR3 DNA reads as TGTGCCTGGAGTGTAGGGACAGGCACAGATACGCAGTATTTT.

The CDR3 DNA follows: TGTGCCAGCAGAAGGGGGGGCGCGGAGACCCAGTACTTC. This gives the protein CASRRGGAETQYF. The chain is built from TRBV28 and TRBJ2-5; possibly TRBD2 for D (7 bases). Germline V gene data show CDR1 as MDHEN and CDR2 as SYDVKM. This CDR3 contains 13 residues. The V end lost 6 bases, the J end lost 5 bases, and 13 bases lay between the germline ends.

This sequence joins TRBV7-6 and TRBJ1-4, with TRBD1 identical over 9 bases. The germline V gene encodes CDR1 SGHVS and CDR2 FNYEAQ. With V trimmed by 3 bases and J by 8 bases, 7 bases remained unmatched. This CDR3 has 15 residues. CDR3: CASSFDRGVDEKLFF. For the CDR3, the DNA is TGTGCCAGCAGCTTCGACAGGGGGGTTGACGAAAAACTGTTTTTT.

The V gene is TRBV7-9, the J gene TRBJ1-5, with D maybe TRBD1 (6 bases). V was pared by 2 bases and J by 4 bases, with 12 bases between. The germline V gene encodes CDR1 SEHNR and CDR2 FQNEAQ (reference sequence). This CDR3 spans 15 amino acids. Here the CDR3 reads CASSLNGRGNQPQHF. As DNA, the CDR3 is TGTGCCAGCAGCTTAAACGGAAGGGGGAATCAGCCCCAGCATTTT. Together with reference TRBV7-9 and TRBJ1-5, the CDR3 gives the full variable domain: DTGVSQNPRHKITKRGQNVTFRCDPISEHNRLYWYRQTLGQGPEFLTYFQNEAQLEKSRLLSDRFSAERPKGSFSTLEIQRTEQGDSAMYLCASSLNGRGNQPQHFGDGTRLSIL.

The V and J genes are TRBV7-9 and TRBJ2-3; 7 nucleotides align to TRBD2. This CDR3 has 16 residues. Germline lookup yields CDR1 SEHNR and CDR2 FQNEAQ (reference sequence). Germline trimming cut 1 base from V and 4 bases from J; bases unmatched to any gene: 8. CDR3 loop: CASSLGLALPADTQYF. CDR3 DNA sequence: TGTGCCAGCAGCTTAGGACTAGCACTACCGGCAGATACGCAGTATTTT.

This chain connects TRBV7-2 to TRBJ2-1; 9 bases line up with TRBD2. CDR3 length equals 15 residues. Germline trimming cut 1 base from V and 9 bases from J; bases unmatched to any gene: 7. Germline values: CDR1 SGHTA, CDR2 FQGNSA. CDR3 coding DNA: TGTGCCAGCAGCTTAGTTGGGACTAGCATTGGTGAGCAGTTCTTC. Encoded protein: CASSLVGTSIGEQFF.

This rearrangement joins TRBV28 to TRBJ1-2, with D perhaps TRBD1 (5 bases). Germline values: CDR1 MDHEN, CDR2 SYDVKM. The CDR3 totals 16 residues. Deletions cut 5 bases from V and 4 bases from J, with 20 bases between. CDR3 in amino acids: CASSPSGGTSGYGYTF. As DNA, the CDR3 is TGTGCCAGCAGTCCCTCGGGGGGGACCTCTGGCTATGGCTACACCTTC.

A single count supports this clone. This chain links TRBV7-9 with TRBJ2-7, with TRBD1 matching 9 bases. CDR1 is SEHNR, CDR2 FQNEAQ, per germline (reference sequence). This CDR3 is 16 amino acids long. The trim removed 1 base at V and 5 bases at J, leaving 9 bases unmatched. The CDR3: CASSLGRDRVSHEQYF. CDR3 sequence (DNA): TGTGCCAGCAGCTTAGGCCGGGACAGGGTGTCCCACGAGCAGTACTTC.

The count of this clone is one. The rearrangement uses TRBV20-1 and TRBJ2-7; a weak D match, TRBD1 (5 bases). The CDR3 runs 11 residues. V was cut by 5 bases and J by 6 bases, with 11 bases left in between. Germline V gene data show CDR1 as DFQATT and CDR2 as SNEGSKA (reference sequence). CDR3 DNA sequence: TGCAGTGCTTATGACAGTCCCGAGCAGTACTTC. Translation gives CSAYDSPEQYF.

The V and J genes are TRBV6-5 and TRBJ1-5; D call uncertain. This CDR3 region has 13 residues. Germline lookup yields CDR1 MNHEY and CDR2 SVGAGI. The germline V and J ends were trimmed by 6 bases and 3 bases, with 9 bases remaining between them. This CDR3 reads CASSRDSNQPQHF. The CDR3 DNA reads TGTGCCAGCAGCCGGGATTCCAATCAGCCCCAGCATTTT.

This rearrangement joins TRBV5-1 to TRBJ1-1; D is possibly TRBD1 (5 bases). The CDR3 contains 16 residues. Germline V CDR1 and CDR2: SGHRS, YFSETQ. Trimming left V 4 bases short and J 4 bases short, with 20 bases between. The CDR3 region is CASSPVAGGEGTEAFF. CDR3 DNA sequence: TGCGCCAGCAGCCCGGTGGCAGGAGGGGAGGGCACTGAAGCTTTCTTT.

This chain connects TRBV6-4 to TRBJ2-1; 8 bases fit TRBD2. The CDR3 contains 15 residues. Germline lookup yields CDR1 MRHNA and CDR2 SNTAGT. V trimming: 5 bases; J trimming: 3 bases; junction bases outside the gene matches: 6. The CDR3 region is CASSPGTRDYNEQFF. The CDR3 DNA follows: TGTGCCAGCAGTCCCGGGACTAGGGACTACAATGAGCAGTTCTTC.

The chain couples TRBV4-1 to TRBJ2-7; 10 nucleotides match TRBD1. The CDR3 has 15 amino acids. J lost 1 base, V lost 1 base, and 1 base had no gene match. The germline CDR1 and CDR2 sequences are MGHRA and YSYEKL. This CDR3 reads CASSQGTGGSYEQYF. The CDR3 region has the DNA TGCGCCAGCAGCCAAGGGACAGGGGGATCCTACGAGCAGTACTTC.

Written as DNA, the CDR3 is TGTGCCAGCAGTTTAAGGGACTACTCCTACGAGCAGTACTTC. Its protein is CASSLRDYSYEQYF. The chain employs TRBV27 and TRBJ2-7; 7 positions agree with TRBD2. This CDR3 comprises 14 residues. The trim removed 2 bases at V and 0 bases at J, leaving 1 base unmatched. Germline lookup yields CDR1 MNHEY and CDR2 SMNVEV (reference sequence).

V is TRBV19 and J is TRBJ2-7; 11 bases align to TRBD1. The germline V gene encodes CDR1 LNHDA and CDR2 SQIVND (reference sequence). V gave up 6 bases and J gave up 2 bases; unmatched junction bases: 9. The CDR3 runs to 16 residues. The CDR3 protein is CASSPPPGQGAYEQYF. The CDR3 DNA sequence: TGTGCCAGTAGCCCCCCTCCGGGACAGGGGGCCTACGAGCAGTACTTC.

The genes are TRBV6-1 and TRBJ2-7; the match to TRBD1 covers 10 bases. The junction had 11 bases not matched to a gene; V was cut back by 9 bases and J by 6 bases. The germline V gene encodes CDR1 MNHNS and CDR2 SASEGT. There are 14 residues in the CDR3. CDR3 amino acids: CASLRQGASGEQYF. The DNA for the CDR3 is TGTGCCAGTTTACGACAGGGGGCATCGGGCGAGCAGTACTTC.

The CDR3 loop is CASSFGGSGNTIYF. CDR3 coding DNA: TGCGCCAGCAGCTTTGGGGGGAGTGGAAACACCATATATTTT. V is TRBV5-1 and J is TRBJ1-3; D might be TRBD1 (5 bases). This CDR3 is built from 14 residues. Germline lookup yields CDR1 SGHRS and CDR2 YFSETQ. V was shortened by 2 bases and J by 3 bases, with 9 bases between the two germline ends.

This rearrangement joins TRBV6-5 to TRBJ2-3; TRBD1 might be the D (6 bases). Germline assignment: CDR1 MNHEY and CDR2 SVGAGI. The CDR3 is 14 residues long. Trimming took 6 bases from V and 3 from J, leaving 13 bases between them. CDR3 protein: CASSPLTGTDTQYF. DNA of the CDR3: TGTGCCAGCAGCCCTTTAACAGGGACAGATACGCAGTATTTT.

The V call is TRBV19, the J call TRBJ1-5, with D unresolved. V was shortened by 4 bases and J by 4 bases, with 8 bases between the two germline ends. Germline lookup yields CDR1 LNHDA and CDR2 SQIVND (reference sequence). The CDR3 spans 13 residues. Here the CDR3 reads CASSKRENQPQHF. CDR3 DNA: TGTGCCAGTAGTAAGCGGGAAAATCAGCCCCAGCATTTT.

This sequence joins TRBV2 and TRBJ2-1, with 10 bases aligning to TRBD2. With 2 bases clipped from V and 7 bases from J, the junction kept 11 bases outside the gene matches. Germline assignment: CDR1 SNHLY and CDR2 FYNNEI. The CDR3 totals 17 residues. CDR3: CASSEILASGSKNEQFF. CDR3 DNA: TGTGCCAGCAGTGAAATCCTGGCTAGCGGGAGTAAAAATGAGCAGTTCTTC.

This clone was recorded once. The J gene is TRBJ2-1, the V gene TRBV18; tentatively, D is TRBD1 (6 bases). Germline V gene sequence: CDR1 KGHSH, CDR2 LQKENI. V was trimmed by 5 bases and J by 3 bases, leaving 8 bases between them. CDR3 length equals 13 residues. Written as DNA, the CDR3 is TGTGCCAGCTCATTGGACAGCTACAATGAGCAGTTCTTC. Protein product: CASSLDSYNEQFF. The full variable domain, rest sourced from reference TRBV18 and TRBJ2-1, is NAGVMQNPRHLVRRRGQEARLRCSPMKGHSHVYWYRQLPEEGLKFMVYLQKENIIDESGMPKERFSAEFPKEGPSILRIQQVVRGDSAAYFCASSLDSYNEQFFGPGTRLTVL.